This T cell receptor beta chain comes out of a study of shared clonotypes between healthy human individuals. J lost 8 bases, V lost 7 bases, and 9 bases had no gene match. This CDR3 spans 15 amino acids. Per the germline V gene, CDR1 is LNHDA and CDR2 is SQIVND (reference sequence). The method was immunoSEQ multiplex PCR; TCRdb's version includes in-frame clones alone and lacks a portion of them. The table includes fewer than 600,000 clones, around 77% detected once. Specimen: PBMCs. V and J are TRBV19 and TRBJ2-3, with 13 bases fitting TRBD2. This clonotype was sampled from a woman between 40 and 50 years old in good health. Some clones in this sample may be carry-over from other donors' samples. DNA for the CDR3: TGTGCCAGTAAGGGACTAGCGGGAAACCTTGGTACGCAGTATTTT. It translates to CASKGLAGNLGTQYF.